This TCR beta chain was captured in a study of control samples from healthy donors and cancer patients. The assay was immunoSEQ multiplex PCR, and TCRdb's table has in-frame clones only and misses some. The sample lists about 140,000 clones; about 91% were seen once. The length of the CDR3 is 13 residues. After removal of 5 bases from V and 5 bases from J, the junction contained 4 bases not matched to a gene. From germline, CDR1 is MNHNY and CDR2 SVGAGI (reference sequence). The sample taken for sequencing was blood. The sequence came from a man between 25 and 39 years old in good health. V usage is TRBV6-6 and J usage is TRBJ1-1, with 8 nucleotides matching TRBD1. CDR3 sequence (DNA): TGTGCCAGCAGTGCACGACAGGGGACTGAAGCTTTCTTT. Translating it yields CASSARQGTEAFF.